These 12 T cell receptor beta chains came from one sample sequenced in a study of OX40 agonist ivuxolimab in advanced cancers. Assay used: immunoSEQ multiplex PCR; TCRdb lists only in-frame clones, some missing. The profile shows 65,000 to 75,000 clones, 80% to 90% of them singletons. The specimen was CD4+ or CD8+ T cells sorted from blood, collected in a trial of the OX40 agonist ivuxolimab. These receptors were collected from an adult with an advanced solid tumor such as melanoma, head and neck, liver or kidney cancer.

The chain uses TRBV6-6 and TRBJ2-1; 10 positions agree with TRBD2. CDR1 and CDR2 from the germline V gene are MNHNY and SVGAGI (reference sequence). V lost 2 bases, J lost 7 bases, and 8 bases stayed unmatched. The CDR3 contains 16 residues. The CDR3 DNA follows: TGTGCCAGCAGTTACAACTTAGCGGGAGGCGGGAATGAGCAGTTCTTC. This gives the protein CASSYNLAGGGNEQFF.

V gene TRBV5-1 combines with J gene TRBJ2-5, with 7 bases lining up with TRBD2. CDR1 and CDR2 (germline): SGHRS, YFSETQ. V lost 7 bases, J lost 5 bases, and 11 bases stayed unmatched. There are 14 residues in the CDR3. The CDR3 spells CASAPGGTGETQYF. In DNA form, the CDR3 reads TGCGCCAGCGCGCCGGGGGGTACCGGGGAGACCCAGTACTTC. Using reference TRBV5-1 and TRBJ2-5 for the parts outside the CDR3, the full variable domain is KAGVTQTPRYLIKTRGQQVTLSCSPISGHRSVSWYQQTPGQGLQFLFEYFSETQRNKGNFPGRFSGRQFSNSRSEMNVSTLELGDSALYLCASAPGGTGETQYFGPGTRLLVL.

The gene calls are TRBV7-8 and TRBJ2-7; 7 nucleotides line up with TRBD2. The germline V gene encodes CDR1 SGHVS and CDR2 FQNEAQ. The trim removed 1 base at V and 8 bases at J, leaving 5 bases unmatched. The CDR3 sequence is 13 residues long. CDR3 region: CASSLGGGYQQYF. The CDR3 DNA reads as TGTGCCAGCAGCTTAGGGGGGGGTTACCAGCAGTACTTC.

The chain couples TRBV5-6 to TRBJ1-2; no firm D call. Germline V lookup: CDR1 SGHDT, CDR2 YYEEEE. The CDR3 has 13 amino acids. V was cut by 2 bases and J by 5 bases, with 10 bases left in between. DNA for the CDR3: TGTGCCAGCAGCTTTAAGACGGGTTATGGCTACACCTTC. Its protein product is CASSFKTGYGYTF. Complete variable domain (other parts from reference TRBV5-6 and TRBJ1-2): DAGVTQSPTHLIKTRGQQVTLRCSPKSGHDTVSWYQQALGQGPQFIFQYYEEEERQRGNFPDRFSGHQFPNYSSELNVNALLLGDSALYLCASSFKTGYGYTFGSGTRLTVV.

The J gene is TRBJ1-1, the V gene TRBV29-1; 7 nucleotides agree with TRBD1. CDR1 and CDR2 from the germline V gene are SQVTM and ANQGSEA. Germline trimming cut 6 bases from V and 5 bases from J; bases unmatched to any gene: 9. This CDR3 is 13 amino acids long. The CDR3 reads CSVTGELGTEAFF. In DNA, the CDR3 is TGCAGCGTAACAGGGGAACTGGGGACTGAAGCTTTCTTT.

The chain combines TRBV11-3 with TRBJ2-5, with TRBD2 matching 14 bases. J lost 5 bases, V lost 4 bases, and 3 bases had no gene match. CDR1 SGHNT and CDR2 YENEEA come from the germline V gene. The length of the CDR3 is 15 residues. DNA of the CDR3: TGTGCCAGCAGCTCGGGACTAGCGGGAGTGGAGACCCAGTACTTC. It encodes CASSSGLAGVETQYF.

The chain combines TRBV28 with TRBJ1-1, with a possible D match to TRBD1 (5 bases). In germline, CDR1 is MDHEN, CDR2 SYDVKM. This CDR3 spans 14 amino acids. V lost 2 bases to trimming and J lost 5 bases, with 12 bases between them. The CDR3, as DNA: TGTGCCAGCAGTTTACTAGGGGTGCTGACTGAAGCTTTCTTT. It codes for CASSLLGVLTEAFF.

V and J are TRBV5-1 and TRBJ2-3; 9 bases map to TRBD1. V was clipped by 4 bases and J by 7 bases; unmatched bases: 10. This CDR3 is 15 amino acids long. Per germline, CDR1 SGHRS and CDR2 YFSETQ. In DNA, the CDR3 is TGCGCCAGCAGCGGGCCGGGACAGGGTTCCAATACGCAGTATTTT. This translates into CASSGPGQGSNTQYF.

The J gene is TRBJ1-5, the V gene TRBV30; tentatively, D is TRBD1 (6 bases). Germline V gives CDR1 GTSNPN, CDR2 SVGIG (reference sequence). V shed 3 bases and J shed 4 bases, with 16 bases lying between them. This CDR3 contains 15 residues. The CDR3 reads CAWRRGGAGNQPQHF. DNA of the CDR3: TGTGCCTGGAGAAGAGGGGGTGCAGGGAATCAGCCCCAGCATTTT.

The CDR3, as DNA: TGTGCCAGCTCACTCGCGGGGAGAGGCACAGATACGCAGTATTTT. Its protein product is CASSLAGRGTDTQYF. The chain couples TRBV18 to TRBJ2-3, with D possibly matching TRBD2 (6 bases). This CDR3 region has 15 residues. Germline V gives CDR1 KGHSH, CDR2 LQKENI. V was cut by 4 bases and J by 1 base, with 12 bases left in between.

This chain joins TRBV5-6 and TRBJ2-2; D is uncertain. Per the germline V gene, CDR1 is SGHDT and CDR2 is YYEEEE. V was pared by 3 bases and J by 1 base, with 10 bases between. This CDR3 has 15 amino acids. This CDR3 reads CASSSTRLNTGELFF. Here the CDR3 DNA reads TGTGCCAGCAGCTCCACCAGACTGAACACCGGGGAGCTGTTTTTT.

CDR3 DNA sequence: TGTGCCAGCAGCTTACATTGGACTGACCGCGTGAAAGAGCAGTACTTC. It codes for CASSLHWTDRVKEQYF. The V and J genes are TRBV7-9 and TRBJ2-7, with a possible D match to TRBD2 (5 bases). From germline, CDR1 is SEHNR and CDR2 FQNEAQ (reference sequence). Trimming left V 2 bases short and J 7 bases short, with 21 bases between. The CDR3 is made up of 16 amino acids.